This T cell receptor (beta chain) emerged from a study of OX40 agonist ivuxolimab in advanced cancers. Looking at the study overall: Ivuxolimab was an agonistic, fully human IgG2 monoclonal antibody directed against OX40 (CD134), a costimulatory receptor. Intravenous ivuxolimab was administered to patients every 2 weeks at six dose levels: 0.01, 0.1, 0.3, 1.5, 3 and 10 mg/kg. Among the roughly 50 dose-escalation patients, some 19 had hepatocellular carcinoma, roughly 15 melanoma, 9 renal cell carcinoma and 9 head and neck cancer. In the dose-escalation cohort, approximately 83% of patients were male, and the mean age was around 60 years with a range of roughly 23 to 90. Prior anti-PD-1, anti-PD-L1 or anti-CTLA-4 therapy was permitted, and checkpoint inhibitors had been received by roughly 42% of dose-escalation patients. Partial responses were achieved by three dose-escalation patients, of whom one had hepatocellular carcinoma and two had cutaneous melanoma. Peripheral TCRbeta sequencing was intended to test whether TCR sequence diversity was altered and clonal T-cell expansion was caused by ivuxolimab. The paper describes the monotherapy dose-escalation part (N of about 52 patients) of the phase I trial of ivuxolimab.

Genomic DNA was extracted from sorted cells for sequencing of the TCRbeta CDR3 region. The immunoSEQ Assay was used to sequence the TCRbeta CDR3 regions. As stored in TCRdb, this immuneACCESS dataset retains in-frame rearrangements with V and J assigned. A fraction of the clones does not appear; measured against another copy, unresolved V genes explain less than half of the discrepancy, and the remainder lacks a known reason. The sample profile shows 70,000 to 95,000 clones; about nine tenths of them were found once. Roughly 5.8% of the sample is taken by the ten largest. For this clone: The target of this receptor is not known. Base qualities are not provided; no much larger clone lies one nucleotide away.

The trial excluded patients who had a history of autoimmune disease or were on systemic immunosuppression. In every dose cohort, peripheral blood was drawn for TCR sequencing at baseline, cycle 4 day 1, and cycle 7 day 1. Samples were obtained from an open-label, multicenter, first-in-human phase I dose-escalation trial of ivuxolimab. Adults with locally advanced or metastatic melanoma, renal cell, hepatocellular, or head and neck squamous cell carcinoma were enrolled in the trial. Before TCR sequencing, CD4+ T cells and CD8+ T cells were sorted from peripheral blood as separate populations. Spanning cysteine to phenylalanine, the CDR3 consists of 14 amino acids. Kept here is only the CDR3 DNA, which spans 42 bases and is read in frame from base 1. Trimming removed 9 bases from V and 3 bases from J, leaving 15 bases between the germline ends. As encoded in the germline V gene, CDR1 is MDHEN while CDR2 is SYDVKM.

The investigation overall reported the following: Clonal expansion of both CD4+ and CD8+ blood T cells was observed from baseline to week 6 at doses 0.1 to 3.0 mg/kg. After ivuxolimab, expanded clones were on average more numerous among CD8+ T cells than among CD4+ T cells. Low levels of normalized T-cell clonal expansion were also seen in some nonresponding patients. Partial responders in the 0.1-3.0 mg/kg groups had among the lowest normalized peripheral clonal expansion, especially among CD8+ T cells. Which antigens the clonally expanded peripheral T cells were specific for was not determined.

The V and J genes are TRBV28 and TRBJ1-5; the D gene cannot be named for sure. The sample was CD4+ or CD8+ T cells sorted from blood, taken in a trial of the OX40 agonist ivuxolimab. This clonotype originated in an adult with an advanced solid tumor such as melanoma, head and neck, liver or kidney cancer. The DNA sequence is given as TGTGCCAGTAGAGACGCGGGGAACAATCAGCCCCAGCATTTT. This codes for CASRDAGNNQPQHF.